One and the same sample provided the 6 T cell receptor beta chains below, sequenced in a study of blood T cell repertoires in COVID-19 (dated by TCRdb to 2020 to 2022). The library was made by the immunoSEQ multiplex PCR assay. Sourced from immuneACCESS, this table was stored by TCRdb with only in-frame sequences that have V and J called. A share of the clones is absent; for the studies checked, an unresolved V gene accounts for under half, and the remainder has no known explanation. The sample has 430,000 or so clones on record, more than 70% of them singletons. Of the sample, less than 1.5% falls within the top ten clones. Sequencing was done on a sample of PBMCs or T cells enriched from blood (not recorded which). All receptors come from a woman in her late teens or twenties who had been exposed to COVID-19.

This chain links TRBV5-5 with TRBJ2-1; tentative D call: TRBD2 (5 bases). V was shortened by 1 base and J by 0 bases, with 8 bases between the two germline ends. Per germline, CDR1 SGHKS and CDR2 YYEKEE (reference sequence). This CDR3 spans 15 amino acids. The CDR3 protein is CASSLLSDSYNEQFF. CDR3 nucleotides: TGTGCCAGCAGCTTGCTTAGCGACTCCTACAATGAGCAGTTCTTC. The entire variable domain, with the rest obtained from reference TRBV5-5 and TRBJ2-1, is as follows: DAGVTQSPTHLIKTRGQQVTLRCSPISGHKSVSWYQQVLGQGPQFIFQYYEKEERGRGNFPDRFSARQFPNYSSELNVNALLLGDSALYLCASSLLSDSYNEQFFGPGTRLTVL.

The chain links TRBV6-4 to TRBJ1-2, with TRBD1 identical over 7 bases. The V segment lost 7 bases and the J segment 7 bases; nucleotides outside the gene matches: 18. Germline V gene lookup returns CDR1 MRHNA and CDR2 SNTAGT. The CDR3 sequence is 16 residues long. In DNA form, the CDR3 reads TGTGCCAGCATATCCGGGACAGTCCCCTCGGGTGGTGGCTACACCTTC. Protein sequence: CASISGTVPSGGGYTF.

The chain recombines TRBV4-2 with TRBJ2-3; weak D call: TRBD2 (6 bases). Germline loops: CDR1 LGHNA, CDR2 YNFKEQ. CDR3 length: 15 residues. Trimming shortened V by 1 base and J by 1 base, and 9 bases separated the two germline ends. This CDR3 is CASSQGLARTDTQYF. CDR3 sequence (DNA): TGTGCCAGCAGCCAAGGGCTAGCGCGCACAGATACGCAGTATTTT.

The rearrangement links TRBV28 to TRBJ2-1, with 14 bases lining up with TRBD2. The CDR3 is 19 amino acids. Trimming took 5 bases from V and 0 from J; bases not matched to a gene: 9. Germline V lookup: CDR1 MDHEN, CDR2 SYDVKM. The CDR3 sequence is CASSPNPGLAGASYNEQFF. CDR3 sequence (DNA): TGTGCCAGCAGTCCTAATCCGGGACTAGCGGGGGCCTCCTACAATGAGCAGTTCTTC.

This chain links TRBV11-2 with TRBJ2-1, with 12 positions matching TRBD2. V lost 1 base to trimming and J lost 0 bases; unmatched junction nucleotides: 4. This CDR3 spans 18 amino acids. CDR1 is SGHAT and CDR2 is FQNNGV in the germline V gene. CDR3 coding DNA: TGTGCCAGCAGCTTAGGTACTAGCGGGGGGCGCTCCTACAATGAGCAGTTCTTC. Translated: CASSLGTSGGRSYNEQFF.

This clone was observed a single time. The gene calls are TRBV5-1 and TRBJ1-2, with D maybe TRBD1 (6 bases). The V end was cut by 0 bases, the J end by 6 bases, with 9 bases between. The CDR3 is made up of 13 amino acids. Germline V gene sequence: CDR1 SGHRS, CDR2 YFSETQ. CDR3 sequence: CASSLGTDDGYTF. CDR3 nucleotides: TGCGCCAGCAGCTTGGGGACAGACGATGGCTACACCTTC.